One and the same sample provided the 17 T cell receptor beta chains below, sequenced in a study of shared clonotypes between healthy human individuals. The table came from immunoSEQ multiplex PCR; TCRdb's copy has only in-frame clones and leaves some out. The sample records roughly 2,000,000 clones, approximately 92% being singletons. Positive CCR7 selection of CD45RO-negative cells yielded the naive CD8 cells, and terminally differentiated effector memory CD45RA+ cells were excluded. The source material was naive CD8+ T cells from PBMCs. The receptor set was obtained from a man between 18 and 29 years old in good health. Some clones in this sample may be carry-over from other donors' samples.

The chain employs TRBV27 and TRBJ2-1; TRBD2 matches at 11 bases. This CDR3 contains 16 residues. In germline, CDR1 is MNHEY, CDR2 SMNVEV (reference sequence). The V and J ends lost 6 bases and 2 bases, in that order; junction bases with no gene match: 6. The CDR3, as DNA: TGTGCCAGCAGGCCCCGACTAGCGGGGACCTACAATGAGCAGTTCTTC. It translates to CASRPRLAGTYNEQFF.

The genes are TRBV30 and TRBJ1-2, with TRBD1 matching over 8 bases. From germline, CDR1 is GTSNPN and CDR2 SVGIG (reference sequence). Unmatched junction bases numbered 14, after V lost 3 bases and J lost 8 bases. The CDR3 is 15 residues long. CDR3 protein: CAWRGDRPLVEGYTF. In DNA, the CDR3 is TGTGCCTGGAGGGGGGACAGGCCGCTTGTCGAGGGCTACACCTTC. The full variable domain, with the rest looked up from reference TRBV30 and TRBJ1-2, is SQTIHQWPATLVQPVGSPLSLECTVEGTSNPNLYWYRQAAGRGLQLLFYSVGIGQISSEVPQNLSASRPQDRQFILSSKKLLLSDSGFYLCAWRGDRPLVEGYTFGSGTRLTVV.

The V gene is TRBV27, the J gene TRBJ1-1, with D possibly being TRBD1 (6 bases). V lost 6 bases, J lost 5 bases, and 13 bases lay in between. Germline V lookup: CDR1 MNHEY, CDR2 SMNVEV (reference sequence). This CDR3 spans 13 amino acids. The CDR3 sequence is CASRKGEGTEAFF. The CDR3, as DNA: TGTGCCAGCAGAAAGGGGGAGGGAACTGAAGCTTTCTTT.

This clone was picked up one time. The chain couples TRBV4-3 to TRBJ2-3; 8 bases line up with TRBD2. This CDR3 comprises 17 residues. V shed 1 base and J 1 base; nucleotides not matched to a gene: 7. Germline V gene sequence: CDR1 LGHNA, CDR2 YSLEER. The CDR3 region is CASSQVGGVSRTDTQYF. CDR3 DNA sequence: TGCGCCAGCAGCCAAGTCGGGGGGGTCTCCCGCACAGATACGCAGTATTTT.

This chain uses TRBV7-8 with TRBJ2-3; 8 positions agree with TRBD2. Germline V lookup: CDR1 SGHVS, CDR2 FQNEAQ. The CDR3 extends over 16 amino acids. With 5 bases clipped from V and 0 bases from J, the junction kept 7 bases outside the gene matches. CDR3 amino acids: CASSLIAGPSTDTQYF. The CDR3 DNA sequence: TGTGCCAGCAGCCTGATAGCGGGACCGAGCACAGATACGCAGTATTTT.

The J gene is TRBJ1-2, the V gene TRBV7-9, with a possible D match to TRBD1 (5 bases). The germline V gene has CDR1 SEHNR and CDR2 FQNEAQ (reference sequence). Trimming cost V 5 bases and J 7 bases, with 17 bases left between them. The CDR3 is made up of 14 amino acids. CDR3 protein: CASSRERQTGGYTF. For the CDR3, the DNA is TGTGCCAGCAGCCGTGAAAGACAGACGGGTGGCTACACCTTC.

V gene TRBV7-9 combines with J gene TRBJ2-7; TRBD1 aligns across 9 bases. The V segment lost 2 bases and the J segment 1 base; nucleotides outside the gene matches: 12. The germline CDR1 and CDR2 sequences are SEHNR and FQNEAQ (reference sequence). This CDR3 spans 18 amino acids. The CDR3: CASSLPQLKTGGSYEQYF. Here the CDR3 DNA reads TGTGCCAGCAGCTTACCCCAGCTCAAGACAGGGGGATCCTACGAGCAGTACTTC.

As to this clone: In the same sample, other DNA sequences code for this CDR3. The chain recombines TRBV5-6 with TRBJ1-2; TRBD1 matches at 9 bases. Germline assignment: CDR1 SGHDT and CDR2 YYEEEE. Losses at the gene ends were 0 bases for V and 4 bases for J; bases not matched to a gene: 1. The CDR3 is made up of 14 amino acids. The CDR3 region is CASSLGTGVYGYTF. The CDR3 DNA follows: TGTGCCAGCAGCTTGGGGACAGGGGTCTATGGCTACACCTTC.

This chain connects TRBV4-2 to TRBJ2-3, with a weak D call TRBD2 (5 bases). This CDR3 has 16 amino acids. V was pared by 0 bases and J by 4 bases, with 14 bases between. Per the germline V gene, CDR1 is LGHNA and CDR2 is YNFKEQ. For the CDR3, the DNA is TGTGCCAGCAGCCAAGAGGCTAGAGGGATCCCAGATACGCAGTATTTT. Translated, it gives CASSQEARGIPDTQYF.

The chain links TRBV9 to TRBJ2-7, with D maybe TRBD1 (7 bases). The CDR3 sequence is 14 residues long. Germline V gene lookup returns CDR1 SGDLS and CDR2 YYNGEE. Trimming removed 4 bases from V and 5 bases from J, with 16 bases in between. The CDR3 DNA follows: TGTGCCAGCAGCCCAGGGGGGCGCGGGAACGAGCAGTACTTC. Its protein product is CASSPGGRGNEQYF.

The CDR3 loop reads CASSFTRDYEQYF. The CDR3 coding sequence is TGTGCCAGCAGTTTCACGCGGGACTACGAGCAGTACTTC. The chain has TRBV27 and TRBJ2-7, with D tentatively TRBD2 (6 bases). The CDR3 runs to 13 residues. With 3 bases removed from V and 3 bases from J, the gap between germline ends came to 9 bases. The germline V gene has CDR1 MNHEY and CDR2 SMNVEV (reference sequence).

The gene calls are TRBV4-1 and TRBJ1-2; 10 bases map to TRBD1. The CDR3 is made up of 15 amino acids. The germline CDR1 and CDR2 sequences are MGHRA and YSYEKL. J gave up 4 bases and V 4 bases, and 6 bases lay outside the gene matches. The CDR3 is CASSPRQGAFYGYTF. Written as DNA, the CDR3 is TGCGCCAGCAGCCCAAGACAGGGGGCTTTCTATGGCTACACCTTC.

The CDR3 protein is CASSIRGFGTQYF. CDR3 sequence (DNA): TGTGCCAGCAGTATCAGGGGTTTTGGGACCCAGTACTTC. The chain couples TRBV27 to TRBJ2-5, with a tentative D call TRBD1 (6 bases). The germline V and J ends were trimmed by 5 bases and 7 bases, with 14 bases remaining between them. This CDR3 is 13 amino acids long. Germline-derived CDR1 and CDR2 are MNHEY and SMNVEV (reference sequence).

A single count supports this clone. The genes are TRBV7-9 and TRBJ2-1; D is perhaps TRBD2 (6 bases). This CDR3 has 16 residues. CDR1 SEHNR and CDR2 FQNEAQ come from the germline V gene (reference sequence). The V and J ends lost 1 base and 3 bases respectively, with 13 bases between them. The chain's CDR3 is CASSLGEVFDYNEQFF. In nucleotides, the CDR3 is TGTGCCAGCAGCTTAGGGGAGGTTTTTGACTACAATGAGCAGTTCTTC.

This chain uses TRBV19 with TRBJ1-5; no clear D. The CDR3 has 15 amino acids. V was trimmed by 8 bases and J by 0 bases, leaving 14 bases between them. CDR1 and CDR2 (germline): LNHDA, SQIVND (reference sequence). CDR3 amino acids: CASLSDADSNQPQHF. In nucleotides, the CDR3 is TGTGCCAGTTTATCGGACGCCGATAGCAATCAGCCCCAGCATTTT.

The rearrangement links TRBV28 to TRBJ2-1; 9 bases are a match to TRBD2. Trimming cost V 5 bases and J 11 bases; bases outside gene matches: 10. The CDR3 is made up of 14 amino acids. Germline V CDR1 and CDR2: MDHEN, SYDVKM. In DNA form, the CDR3 reads TGTGCCAGCAGTCCGGGACTAGCAAACCCTCAGCAGTTCTTC. Its protein is CASSPGLANPQQFF.

The chain has TRBV6-1 and TRBJ2-7; 9 nucleotides agree with TRBD1. Trimming removed 2 bases from V and 6 bases from J; junction bases left unmatched: 11. The CDR3 spans 16 residues. Germline-derived CDR1 and CDR2 are MNHNS and SASEGT. The CDR3 loop reads CASSESVGTGPIEQYF. The CDR3 nucleotides are TGTGCCAGCAGTGAAAGTGTCGGGACAGGGCCTATCGAGCAGTACTTC.